This TCR beta chain was obtained from a study of identical twins. Study results and caveats: Invariant T cells like MAIT and iNKT could partly confound the zero-insertion analyses. Out-of-frame alpha sequences common to twins were enriched for low generation probability.

Germline V gives CDR1 MNHEY, CDR2 SVGAGI. V lost 0 bases and J 0 bases, leaving 6 bases between the germline ends. There are 16 residues in the CDR3. Unique molecular identifiers were in the cDNA, with template-switch universal primer binding. One entry per CDR3 protein, called by TCRdb with MiXCR from the 5' RACE reads. In the table there are a few hundred thousand distinct CDR3 sequences, just under 10% of which are singletons. As regards this clonotype: Its antigen is still unknown.

The same sample was also used in a study of yellow fever vaccine responses in identical twins.

The source material was PBMCs. The chain carries TRBV6-5 and TRBJ2-6; D call uncertain. The receptor comes from a woman aged 18 to 35 in good health. CDR3 amino acids: CASSYSMGSGANVLTF. In DNA, the CDR3 is TGTGCCAGCAGTTACTCGATGGGCTCTGGGGCCAACGTCCTGACTTTC.